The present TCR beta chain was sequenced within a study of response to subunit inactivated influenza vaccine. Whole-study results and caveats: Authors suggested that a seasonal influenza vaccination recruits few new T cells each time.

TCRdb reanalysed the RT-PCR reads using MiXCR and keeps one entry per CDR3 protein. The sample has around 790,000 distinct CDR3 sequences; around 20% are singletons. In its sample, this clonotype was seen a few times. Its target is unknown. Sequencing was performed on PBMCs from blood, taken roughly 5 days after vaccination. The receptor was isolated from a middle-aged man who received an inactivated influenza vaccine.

The CDR3 bases are TGTGCCAGCAGCCAAGTTTCCGGGAGCTCCTACGAGCAGTACTTC. Protein: CASSQVSGSSYEQYF. The J gene is TRBJ2-7, the V gene TRBV3-1; TRBD2 might be the D (6 bases). The CDR3 totals 15 residues. V lost 1 base and J 0 bases, leaving 10 bases between the germline ends. Germline V gene data show CDR1 as LGHDT and CDR2 as YNNKEL (reference sequence).